One sample yielded the 11 T cell receptor beta chains listed below, sequenced in a study of cytomegalovirus exposure and HLA in healthy donors. The primer mix had 60 Vbeta and 13 Jbeta primers. The protocol was immunoSEQ multiplex PCR, while the TCRdb copy is restricted to in-frame clones and leaves out a portion. The sample has 210,000 or so clones; more than 60% are singletons. The sample was PBMCs. The receptors were sampled from a young woman in good health and CMV-seropositive.

In nucleotides, the CDR3 is TGTGCCACCAGCAGAGGACAGGGAGATTCCTACAATGAGCAGTTCTTC. It translates to CATSRGQGDSYNEQFF. This chain links TRBV15 with TRBJ2-1; 7 positions agree with TRBD1. Germline V gene lookup returns CDR1 LNHNV and CDR2 YYDKDF (reference sequence). V lost 1 base to trimming and J lost 1 base; unmatched junction nucleotides: 4. The CDR3 totals 16 residues.

The chain employs TRBV7-3 and TRBJ1-6; D remains ambiguous. Germline CDR1 SGHTA, CDR2 FQGTGA. CDR3 size: 14 residues. Trimming took 0 bases from V and 8 from J, leaving 8 bases between them. The CDR3 coding sequence is TGTGCCAGCAGCTTAACCCGAGCGGATTCACCCCTCCACTTT. It specifies CASSLTRADSPLHF.

The chain links TRBV7-3 to TRBJ2-1; TRBD2 agrees at 11 bases. The V segment lost 2 bases and the J segment 12 bases; nucleotides outside the gene matches: 9. This CDR3 spans 15 amino acids. From germline, CDR1 is SGHTA and CDR2 FQGTGA. The CDR3 loop reads CASSLFETSGVGQFF. CDR3 DNA: TGTGCCAGCAGCTTATTCGAGACTAGCGGGGTTGGGCAGTTCTTC.

The V gene is TRBV19, the J gene TRBJ1-5; D remains ambiguous. Trimming stripped 3 bases from V and 5 bases from J, with 8 bases between. Germline V lookup: CDR1 LNHDA, CDR2 SQIVND (reference sequence). CDR3 length equals 13 residues. CDR3 amino acids: CASSITVDQPQHF. In nucleotides, the CDR3 is TGTGCCAGTAGTATCACGGTTGATCAGCCCCAGCATTTT.

The chain recombines TRBV5-1 with TRBJ2-7; 9 positions match TRBD1. CDR1 is SGHRS, CDR2 YFSETQ, per germline. Trimming at V came to 5 bases and at J to 0 bases, leaving 6 bases not matched to a gene. The CDR3 is 15 residues long. DNA for the CDR3: TGCGCCAGCAGACAGGGGGCCATGAGCTCCTACGAGCAGTACTTC. Its translation: CASRQGAMSSYEQYF. Based on the CDR3 plus reference TRBV5-1 and TRBJ2-7, the full variable domain is KAGVTQTPRYLIKTRGQQVTLSCSPISGHRSVSWYQQTPGQGLQFLFEYFSETQRNKGNFPGRFSGRQFSNSRSEMNVSTLELGDSALYLCASRQGAMSSYEQYFGPGTRLTVT.

The rearrangement joins TRBV6-4 to TRBJ2-2; TRBD1 matches 7 bases. V trimming: 5 bases; J trimming: 6 bases; junction bases outside the gene matches: 3. CDR3 size: 13 residues. Germline V CDR1 and CDR2: MRHNA, SNTAGT. The chain's CDR3 is CASSRDSPGELFF. The CDR3 DNA is TGTGCCAGCAGTCGGGACAGCCCCGGGGAGCTGTTTTTT.

The genes are TRBV18 and TRBJ2-7; 7 positions agree with TRBD1. The V segment lost 2 bases and the J segment 3 bases; nucleotides outside the gene matches: 10. This CDR3 is 16 amino acids long. Germline lookup yields CDR1 KGHSH and CDR2 LQKENI. CDR3 loop: CASSPGLTGSGYEQYF. For the CDR3, the DNA is TGTGCCAGCTCACCAGGACTGACAGGGAGTGGCTACGAGCAGTACTTC.

The genes are TRBV4-3 and TRBJ2-1; 14 bases are a match to TRBD2. This CDR3 region has 18 residues. Germline V gene lookup returns CDR1 LGHNA and CDR2 YSLEER. The trim removed 4 bases at V and 3 bases at J, leaving 8 bases unmatched. The CDR3 sequence: CASSPGLAGAIYYNEQFF. CDR3 coding DNA: TGCGCCAGCAGCCCGGGACTAGCGGGGGCTATATACTACAATGAGCAGTTCTTC.

This clone showed up just once. The rearrangement links TRBV7-9 to TRBJ2-3, with 10 bases matching TRBD2. The CDR3 is made up of 18 amino acids. Trimming took 5 bases from V and 2 from J; bases not matched to a gene: 13. The germline CDR1 and CDR2 sequences are SEHNR and FQNEAQ (reference sequence). The DNA of the CDR3 is TGTGCCAGCAGCCTGGAGTGGACTAGCGGTCTGCCCACAGATACGCAGTATTTT. Amino acid sequence: CASSLEWTSGLPTDTQYF.

V gene TRBV28 combines with J gene TRBJ1-1, with no clear D. The CDR3 covers 15 residues. The germline V gene has CDR1 MDHEN and CDR2 SYDVKM. Trimming left V 8 bases short and J 1 base short, with 17 bases between. This chain's CDR3 is CASSSPLLGNTEAFF. In DNA, the CDR3 is TGTGCCAGCTCGTCTCCTCTACTCGGGAACACTGAAGCTTTCTTT.

The chain employs TRBV18 and TRBJ1-5; D unresolved. The CDR3 runs to 13 residues. Trimming cost V 6 bases and J 4 bases, with 10 bases left between them. Germline CDR1 reads KGHSH; CDR2 reads LQKENI. Here the CDR3 DNA reads TGTGCCAGCTCTCCTGGGAGTAATCAGCCCCAGCATTTT. Protein sequence: CASSPGSNQPQHF.